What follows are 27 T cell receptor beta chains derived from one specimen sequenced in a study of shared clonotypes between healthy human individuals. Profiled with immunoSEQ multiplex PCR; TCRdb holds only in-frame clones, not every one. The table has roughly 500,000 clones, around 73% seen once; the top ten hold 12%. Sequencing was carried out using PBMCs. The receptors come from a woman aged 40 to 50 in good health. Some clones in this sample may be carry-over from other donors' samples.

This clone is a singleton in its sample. The CDR3 sequence is CASRQMLAGAYEQYF. In DNA form, the CDR3 reads TGTGCCAGTAGACAAATGCTAGCGGGGGCCTACGAGCAGTACTTC. The gene calls are TRBV19 and TRBJ2-7; TRBD2 agrees at 10 bases. The trim removed 6 bases at V and 2 bases at J, leaving 7 bases unmatched. The CDR3 spans 15 residues. Germline values: CDR1 LNHDA, CDR2 SQIVND (reference sequence).

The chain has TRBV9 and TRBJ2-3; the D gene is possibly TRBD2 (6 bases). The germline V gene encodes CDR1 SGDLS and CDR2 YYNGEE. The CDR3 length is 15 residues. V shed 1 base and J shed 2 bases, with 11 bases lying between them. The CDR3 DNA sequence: TGTGCCAGCAGCGTAAGGGGAGGTTACACAGATACGCAGTATTTT. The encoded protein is CASSVRGGYTDTQYF.

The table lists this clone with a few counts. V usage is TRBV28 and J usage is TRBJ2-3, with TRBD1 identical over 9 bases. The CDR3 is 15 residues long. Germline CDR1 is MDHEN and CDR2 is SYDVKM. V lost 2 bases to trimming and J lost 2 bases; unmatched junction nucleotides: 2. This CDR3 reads CASSLNRGHTDTQYF. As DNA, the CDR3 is TGTGCCAGCAGTTTAAACAGGGGGCACACAGATACGCAGTATTTT.

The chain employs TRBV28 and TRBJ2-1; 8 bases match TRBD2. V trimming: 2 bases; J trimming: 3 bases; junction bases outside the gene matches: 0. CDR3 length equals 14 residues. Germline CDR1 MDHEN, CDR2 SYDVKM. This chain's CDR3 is CASSLSGGYNEQFF. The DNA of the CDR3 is TGTGCCAGCAGTTTAAGCGGGGGCTACAATGAGCAGTTCTTC.

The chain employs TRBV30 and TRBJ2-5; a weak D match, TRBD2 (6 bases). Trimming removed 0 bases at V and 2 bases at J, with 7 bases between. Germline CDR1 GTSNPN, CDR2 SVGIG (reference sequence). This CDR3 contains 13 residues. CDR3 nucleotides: TGTGCCTGGAGTGTCCGGGGGCAAGAGACCCAGTACTTC. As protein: CAWSVRGQETQYF.

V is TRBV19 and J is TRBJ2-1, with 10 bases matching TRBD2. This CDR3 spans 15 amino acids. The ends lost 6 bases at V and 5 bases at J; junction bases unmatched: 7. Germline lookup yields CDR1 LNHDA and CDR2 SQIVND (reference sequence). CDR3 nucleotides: TGTGCCAGTAGCGATAGCGGGAGGAACCACAATGAGCAGTTCTTC. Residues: CASSDSGRNHNEQFF.

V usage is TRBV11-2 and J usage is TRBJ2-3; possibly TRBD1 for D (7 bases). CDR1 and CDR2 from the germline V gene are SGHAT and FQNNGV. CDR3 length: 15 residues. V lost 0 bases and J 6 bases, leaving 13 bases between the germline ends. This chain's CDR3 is CASSLDPGGTDTQYF. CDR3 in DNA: TGTGCCAGCAGCTTAGATCCAGGGGGGACGGATACGCAGTATTTT.

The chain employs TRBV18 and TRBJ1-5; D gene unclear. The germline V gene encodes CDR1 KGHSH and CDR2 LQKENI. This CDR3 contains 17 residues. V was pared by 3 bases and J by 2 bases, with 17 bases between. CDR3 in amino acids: CASSPPQTLGRNQPQHF. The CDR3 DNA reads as TGTGCCAGCTCACCGCCTCAGACCCTAGGACGCAATCAGCCCCAGCATTTT.

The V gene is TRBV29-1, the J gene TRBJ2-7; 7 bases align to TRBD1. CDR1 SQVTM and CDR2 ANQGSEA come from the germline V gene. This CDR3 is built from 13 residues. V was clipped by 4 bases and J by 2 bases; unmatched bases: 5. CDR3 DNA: TGCAGCGTTGTTAGGGACAGCACCTACGAGCAGTACTTC. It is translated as CSVVRDSTYEQYF.

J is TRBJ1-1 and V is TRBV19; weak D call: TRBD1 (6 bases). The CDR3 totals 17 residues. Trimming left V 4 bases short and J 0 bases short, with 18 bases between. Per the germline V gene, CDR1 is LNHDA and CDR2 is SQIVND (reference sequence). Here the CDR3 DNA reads TGTGCCAGTAGTAATACAGGGTTTGGAAGAATGAACACTGAAGCTTTCTTT. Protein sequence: CASSNTGFGRMNTEAFF.

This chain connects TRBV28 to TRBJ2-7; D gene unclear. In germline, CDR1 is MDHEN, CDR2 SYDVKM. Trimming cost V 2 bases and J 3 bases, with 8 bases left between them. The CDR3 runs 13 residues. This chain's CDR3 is CASSLPRLYEQYF. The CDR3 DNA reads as TGTGCCAGCAGTTTACCACGGCTCTACGAGCAGTACTTC. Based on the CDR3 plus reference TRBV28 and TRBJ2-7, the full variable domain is DVKVTQSSRYLVKRTGEKVFLECVQDMDHENMFWYRQDPGLGLRLIYFSYDVKMKEKGDIPEGYSVSREKKERFSLILESASTNQTSMYLCASSLPRLYEQYFGPGTRLTVT.

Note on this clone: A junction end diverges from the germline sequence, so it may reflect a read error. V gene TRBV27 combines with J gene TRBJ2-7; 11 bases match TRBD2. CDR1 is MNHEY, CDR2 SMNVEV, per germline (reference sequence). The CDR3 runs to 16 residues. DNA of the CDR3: TGTGCCAGCAGACCCACTAGCGGGAGCGGGACCTACGGGCAGTACTTC. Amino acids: CASRPTSGSGTYGQYF.

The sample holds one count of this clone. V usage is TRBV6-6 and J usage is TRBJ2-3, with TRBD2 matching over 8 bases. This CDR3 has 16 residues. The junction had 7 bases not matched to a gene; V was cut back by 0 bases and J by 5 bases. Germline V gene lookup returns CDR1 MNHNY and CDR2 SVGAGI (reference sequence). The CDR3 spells CASSYSAAGVGDTQYF. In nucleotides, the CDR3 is TGTGCCAGCAGTTACTCGGCAGCGGGAGTGGGAGATACGCAGTATTTT.

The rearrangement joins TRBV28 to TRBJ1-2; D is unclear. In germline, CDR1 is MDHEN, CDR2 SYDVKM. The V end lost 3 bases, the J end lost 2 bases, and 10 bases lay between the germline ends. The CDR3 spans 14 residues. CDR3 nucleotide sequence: TGTGCCAGCAGTTTGTCGGTCCCGAACTATGGCTACACCTTC. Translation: CASSLSVPNYGYTF.

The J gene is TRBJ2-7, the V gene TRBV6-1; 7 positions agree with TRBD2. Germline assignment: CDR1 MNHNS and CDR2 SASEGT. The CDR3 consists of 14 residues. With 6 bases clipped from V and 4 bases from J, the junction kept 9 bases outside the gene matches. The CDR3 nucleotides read TGTGCCAGCAGCCATCGGACTAGTTTTTACGAGCAGTACTTC. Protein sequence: CASSHRTSFYEQYF.

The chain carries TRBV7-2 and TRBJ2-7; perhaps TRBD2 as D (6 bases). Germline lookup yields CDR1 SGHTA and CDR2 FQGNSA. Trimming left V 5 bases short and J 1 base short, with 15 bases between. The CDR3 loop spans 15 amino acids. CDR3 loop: CASSVSGPGSYEQYF. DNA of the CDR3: TGTGCCAGCAGCGTAAGCGGGCCAGGATCCTACGAGCAGTACTTC.

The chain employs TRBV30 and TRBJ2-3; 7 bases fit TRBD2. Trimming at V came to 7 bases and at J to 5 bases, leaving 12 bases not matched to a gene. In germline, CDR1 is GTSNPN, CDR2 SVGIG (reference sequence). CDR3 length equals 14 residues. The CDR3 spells CASSVGGPVDTQYF. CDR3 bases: TGTGCCTCCTCGGTGGGAGGGCCGGTAGATACGCAGTATTTT.

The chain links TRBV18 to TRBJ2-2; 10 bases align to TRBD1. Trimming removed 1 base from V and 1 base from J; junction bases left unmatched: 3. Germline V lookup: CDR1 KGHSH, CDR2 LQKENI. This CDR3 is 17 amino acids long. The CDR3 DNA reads TGTGCCAGCTCACCACTCCGGGACAGGGGGAACACCGGGGAGCTGTTTTTT. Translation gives CASSPLRDRGNTGELFF.

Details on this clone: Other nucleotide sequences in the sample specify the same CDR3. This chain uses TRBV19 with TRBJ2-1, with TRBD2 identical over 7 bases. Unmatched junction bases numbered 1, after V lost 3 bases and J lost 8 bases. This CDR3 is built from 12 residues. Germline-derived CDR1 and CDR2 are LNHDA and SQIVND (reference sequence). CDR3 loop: CASSIGGDEQFF. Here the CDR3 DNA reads TGTGCCAGTAGTATTGGGGGGGATGAGCAGTTCTTC.

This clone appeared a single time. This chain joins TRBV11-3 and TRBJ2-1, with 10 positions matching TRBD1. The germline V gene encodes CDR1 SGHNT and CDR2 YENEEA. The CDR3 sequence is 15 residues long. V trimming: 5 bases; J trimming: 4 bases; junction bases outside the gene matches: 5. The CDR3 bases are TGTGCCAGCAGCCCCCGGGACAGGGGTTACAATGAGCAGTTCTTC. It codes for CASSPRDRGYNEQFF.

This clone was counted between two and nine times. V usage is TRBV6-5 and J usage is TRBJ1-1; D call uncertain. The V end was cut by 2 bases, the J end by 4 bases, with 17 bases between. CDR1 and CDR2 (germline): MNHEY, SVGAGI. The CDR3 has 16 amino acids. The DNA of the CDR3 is TGTGCCAGCAGTTACAGGTACAGCGGCGGTGTCACTGAAGCTTTCTTT. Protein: CASSYRYSGGVTEAFF.

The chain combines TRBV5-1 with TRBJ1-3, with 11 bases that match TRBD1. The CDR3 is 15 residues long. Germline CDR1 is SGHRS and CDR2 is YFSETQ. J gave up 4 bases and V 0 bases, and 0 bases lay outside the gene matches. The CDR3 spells CASSLGTGGGNTIYF. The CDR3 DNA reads TGCGCCAGCAGCTTGGGGACAGGGGGCGGAAACACCATATATTTT.

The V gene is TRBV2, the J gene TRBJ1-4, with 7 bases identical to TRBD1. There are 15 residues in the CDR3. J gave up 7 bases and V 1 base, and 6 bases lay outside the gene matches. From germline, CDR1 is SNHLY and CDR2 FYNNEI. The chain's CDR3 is CASSEGRRGREKLFF. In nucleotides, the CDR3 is TGTGCCAGCAGTGAAGGTAGAAGGGGGCGTGAAAAACTGTTTTTT.

CDR3 protein: CASQRAEKLFF. Here the CDR3 DNA reads TGTGCCAGCCAGCGAGCCGAAAAACTGTTTTTT. This chain joins TRBV2 and TRBJ1-4, with unresolved D. The germline V and J ends were trimmed by 8 bases and 8 bases, with 9 bases remaining between them. The CDR3 loop spans 11 amino acids. From germline, CDR1 is SNHLY and CDR2 FYNNEI.

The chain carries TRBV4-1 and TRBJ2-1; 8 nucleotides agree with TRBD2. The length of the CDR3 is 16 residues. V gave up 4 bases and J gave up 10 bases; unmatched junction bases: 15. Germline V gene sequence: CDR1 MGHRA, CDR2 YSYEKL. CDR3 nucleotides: TGCGCCAGCAGCCTCGAAAGGCTAGCGGGCTCGGTGGAGCAGTTCTTC. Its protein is CASSLERLAGSVEQFF.

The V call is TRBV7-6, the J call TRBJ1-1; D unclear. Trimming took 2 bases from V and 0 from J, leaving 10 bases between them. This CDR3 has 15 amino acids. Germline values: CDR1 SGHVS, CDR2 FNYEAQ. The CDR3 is CASSLSEGVNTEAFF. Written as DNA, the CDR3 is TGTGCCAGCAGCTTAAGTGAGGGTGTGAACACTGAAGCTTTCTTT.

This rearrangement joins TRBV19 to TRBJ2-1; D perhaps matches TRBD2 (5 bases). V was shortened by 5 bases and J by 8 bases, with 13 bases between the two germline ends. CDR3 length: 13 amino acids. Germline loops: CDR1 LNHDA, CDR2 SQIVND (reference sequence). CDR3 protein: CASSLTVGDEQFF. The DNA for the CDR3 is TGTGCCAGTAGTCTGACGGTCGGGGATGAGCAGTTCTTC.